This T cell receptor beta chain originates from a study of regulatory T cells in long-lasting Graves disease. Regarding the study as a whole: Comparison showed that persistent patients shared more public clonotypes (roughly 2,500) than new patients (roughly 1,000). Researchers examined only peripheral blood and not thyroid tissue.

Building the TCR beta libraries relied on iRepertoire HTBI primers, and CDR3 regions underwent Arm-PCR. TCRdb re-analysed the multiplex PCR reads in MiXCR, keeping a single row per CDR3 protein. The profile shows 400,000 to 550,000 distinct CDR3 sequences, about 16% of them singletons. Germline CDR1 KGHDR, CDR2 SFDVKD. CDR3 length: 15 amino acids. V trimming: 4 bases; J trimming: 1 base; junction bases outside the gene matches: 5. Time point specified: newly diagnosed GD, antithyroid drugs for less than 3 months. PBMC-extracted RNA yielded the TCR library. In regard to this clonotype: Its antigen is not identified.

These records were also assigned to another study, of T cells in Graves' hyperthyroidism and ophthalmopathy.

The sequence was obtained from a woman aged 25-40 years with Graves disease. The gene calls are TRBV24-1 and TRBJ2-5, with 7 bases aligning to TRBD1. Sequencing used peripheral blood mononuclear cells (PBMCs), obtained at new diagnosis, from a patient treated with antithyroid drugs. CDR3 DNA sequence: TGTGCCACCAGTGACCAATGGGACAGCCAAGAGACCCAGTACTTC. This gives the protein CATSDQWDSQETQYF.